Listed below are T cell receptor beta chains from one sample, sequenced in a study of shared clonotypes between healthy human individuals. Profiled with immunoSEQ multiplex PCR; TCRdb holds only in-frame clones, not every one. The profile shows about 980,000 clones, around three quarters of them singletons. The sample consisted of memory CD4+ T cells sorted from blood. The receptors come from a young man in good health. Each CDR3 is given with its conserved first and last residue. The size field is filled for only some rows; it gives once, few, many or a size class.

few	TRBV27	TRBJ1-5	CASRTTGYNQPQHF
-	TRBV28	TRBJ2-6	CATRISGANVLTF
-	TRBV29-1	TRBJ2-7	CSVGGGRAYEQYF
-	TRBV4-1	TRBJ2-7	CASSQGLAGGTYEQYF
-	TRBV2	TRBJ1-6	CASRGQGHSPLHF
-	TRBV30	TRBJ2-7	CAWKSGGAGAQYF
-	TRBV29-1	TRBJ2-1	CSVAGGVGGDEQFF
once	TRBV7-2	TRBJ2-2	CASSLWVGTGELFF
-	TRBV7-2	TRBJ2-1	CASSLGGAKGEQFF
-	TRBV29-1	TRBJ1-2	CSVTGVGGYTF
-	TRBV11-2	TRBJ2-3	CASSLALRNTDTQYF
-	TRBV10-3	TRBJ2-7	CAISGTGMKDEQYF
-	TRBV30	TRBJ1-5	CAWNPGDNQPQHF
-	TRBV6-5	TRBJ2-7	CAARRGYEQYF
-	TRBV5-1	TRBJ2-2	CASSPEPGGVAGELFF
-	TRBV7-9	TRBJ1-2	CASVETGPLGYTF